This entry describes one T cell receptor beta chain. These data belong to a study of cytomegalovirus exposure and HLA in healthy donors. Generated by immunoSEQ multiplex PCR, the TCRdb table keeps only in-frame clones and is missing some. This sample has 100,000 or so clones, with roughly 87% found just once. The receptor was derived from a woman in her twenties or thirties in good health and CMV-seronegative. The material sequenced was PBMCs.

CDR3 sequence reads: CASENREVSEAFF. The CDR3 DNA follows: TGTGCCAGCGAAAACAGGGAAGTCTCTGAAGCTTTCTTT. V usage is TRBV5-6 and J usage is TRBJ1-1; possibly TRBD1 for D (6 bases). V was clipped by 7 bases and J by 6 bases, with 16 bases between them. The CDR3 has 13 amino acids. Germline V gene lookup returns CDR1 SGHDT and CDR2 YYEEEE.